These 6 T cell receptor beta chains were all obtained from the same sample, sequenced in a study of T cell repertoires in cytomegalovirus infection (dated by TCRdb to between 2018 and 2020). These receptors lack a known antigen. The sequencing machine was an Illumina HiSeq 1500. Clones were called with MiXCR by TCRdb after fastp trimmed the public reads at Q25, and only in-frame beta chains were retained. Rows matching on CDR3 protein sequence are summarized as one entry with the most common DNA and genes. This sample is represented by hundreds of thousands of distinct CDR3 sequences; roughly 36% of them were singletons. The top ten hold about 20% of the sample. What this sample's treatment or condition label stands for: in vitro stimulation with specific CMV peptide epitopes to enrich CMV-specific T cells. The sample in question was cultured PBMCs, obtained from culture after CMV antigen stimulation. These receptors originate from a human donor in good health (CMV status not recorded). Some clones in this sample may be carry-over from other donors' samples.

This chain connects TRBV7-8 to TRBJ2-7; TRBD1 is a possible D gene (6 bases). V lost 5 bases, J lost 1 base, and 12 bases lay in between. Looked up from germline, CDR1 is SGHVS and CDR2 is FQNEAQ. The CDR3 loop spans 14 amino acids. The CDR3 DNA reads TGTGCCAGCAGCGTGGACAGAAAATCCTACGAGCAGTACTTC. Its protein product is CASSVDRKSYEQYF.

The genes are TRBV6-1 and TRBJ1-5; D is possibly TRBD1 (5 bases). The CDR3 length is 15 residues. Trimming took 0 bases from V and 9 from J, leaving 15 bases between them. Per the germline V gene, CDR1 is MNHNS and CDR2 is SASEGT. CDR3 sequence (DNA): TGTGCCAGCAGTGAAGCAATGGTCGGGACTCGGCCCCAGCATTTT. Translation gives CASSEAMVGTRPQHF.

This clonotype has just a few counts. The rearrangement links TRBV6-5 to TRBJ2-5, with D unresolved. The length of the CDR3 is 12 residues. Trimming removed 2 bases from V and 5 bases from J, with 6 bases in between. CDR1 MNHEY and CDR2 SVGAGI come from the germline V gene. CDR3 coding DNA: TGTGCCAGCAGTTACGGTTTGGAGACCCAGTACTTC. Translating it yields CASSYGLETQYF.

This sequence joins TRBV19 and TRBJ2-3; no definite D call. The germline V and J ends were trimmed by 4 bases and 0 bases, with 17 bases remaining between them. The CDR3 totals 17 residues. The germline CDR1 and CDR2 sequences are LNHDA and SQIVND (reference sequence). The CDR3 coding sequence is TGTGCCAGTAGTACGGACCCACCACCCTCTAGCACAGATACGCAGTATTTT. Protein product: CASSTDPPPSSTDTQYF. The full variable domain, completed using reference TRBV19 and TRBJ2-3, is DGGITQSPKYLFRKEGQNVTLSCEQNLNHDAMYWYRQDPGQGLRLIYYSQIVNDFQKGDIAEGYSVSREKKESFPLTVTSAQKNPTAFYLCASSTDPPPSSTDTQYFGPGTRLTVL.

The chain joins TRBV20-1 to TRBJ2-7, with 9 nucleotides matching TRBD2. The CDR3 has 14 residues. Germline V gene lookup returns CDR1 DFQATT and CDR2 SNEGSKA (reference sequence). J lost 4 bases, V lost 4 bases, and 8 bases had no gene match. The DNA of the CDR3 is TGCAGTGCTATAGCGGGGGCCGCTCCATACGAGCAGTACTTC. This codes for CSAIAGAAPYEQYF.

J is TRBJ1-6 and V is TRBV6-8; 7 positions match TRBD1. This CDR3 region has 16 residues. From germline, CDR1 is MNHGY and CDR2 SAAAGT. The V gene end was trimmed by 7 bases and the J gene end by 5 bases; junction bases not matched to a gene: 11. CDR3 residues: CASIIYRDSHNSPLHF. The CDR3 region has the DNA TGTGCCAGCATTATTTACCGGGACAGTCATAATTCACCCCTCCACTTT.